One and the same sample provided the 7 T cell receptor beta chains below, sequenced in a study of blood T cell repertoires in COVID-19. TCRdb's table, derived via immunoSEQ multiplex PCR, lists solely in-frame clones and lacks some. The table lists under 200,000 clones, over 80% of them singletons. Sequenced sample: PBMCs or T cells enriched from blood (not recorded which). Receptors originate from a woman in her thirties who had been exposed to COVID-19.

This rearrangement joins TRBV6-4 to TRBJ2-3; 8 nucleotides align to TRBD1. Germline values: CDR1 MRHNA, CDR2 SNTAGT. The CDR3 contains 14 residues. The J segment lost 2 bases and the V segment lost 6 bases, leaving 4 bases of the junction unmatched. The chain's CDR3 is CASRPGQATDTQYF. CDR3 sequence (DNA): TGTGCCAGCAGACCGGGACAGGCCACAGATACGCAGTATTTT.

V and J are TRBV19 and TRBJ1-5; TRBD1 might be the D (5 bases). This CDR3 has 15 amino acids. Germline lookup yields CDR1 LNHDA and CDR2 SQIVND (reference sequence). V was cut by 3 bases and J by 2 bases, with 11 bases left in between. The CDR3: CASSIQGYGNQPQHF. The CDR3 DNA follows: TGTGCCAGTAGTATCCAGGGCTATGGCAATCAGCCCCAGCATTTT. The variable domain in full, completed from reference TRBV19 and TRBJ1-5, reads DGGITQSPKYLFRKEGQNVTLSCEQNLNHDAMYWYRQDPGQGLRLIYYSQIVNDFQKGDIAEGYSVSREKKESFPLTVTSAQKNPTAFYLCASSIQGYGNQPQHFGDGTRLSIL.

In this sample, this clone turned up once. The chain uses TRBV6-2 or TRBV6-3 and TRBJ2-7; D unclear. The CDR3 consists of 13 residues. Germline CDR1 reads MNHEY; CDR2 reads SVGEGT. The V gene lost 2 bases and the J gene lost 7 bases, with 12 bases spanning the gap. CDR3 DNA: TGTGCCAGCAGTTACGCTACTTTAACGGAGCAGTACTTC. Protein: CASSYATLTEQYF.

This rearrangement joins TRBV29-1 to TRBJ2-2; 7 bases are shared with TRBD2. Germline V gene data show CDR1 as SQVTM and CDR2 as ANQGSEA. The trim removed 3 bases at V and 6 bases at J, leaving 1 base unmatched. The CDR3 has 12 amino acids. The CDR3: CSVDGLAGELFF. DNA for the CDR3: TGCAGCGTTGACGGACTAGCCGGGGAGCTGTTTTTT.

The chain couples TRBV29-1 to TRBJ2-7; a weak D match, TRBD2 (6 bases). The CDR3 runs to 12 residues. Germline-derived CDR1 and CDR2 are SQVTM and ANQGSEA. V was shortened by 4 bases and J by 6 bases, with 13 bases between the two germline ends. CDR3: CSVVKGGREQYF. The DNA for the CDR3 is TGCAGCGTTGTAAAGGGAGGTCGCGAGCAGTACTTC.

This chain connects TRBV6-2 or TRBV6-3 to TRBJ2-7; 9 bases align to TRBD2. This CDR3 region has 15 residues. V shed 2 bases and J 4 bases; nucleotides not matched to a gene: 6. Germline CDR1 is MNHEY and CDR2 is SVGEGT. The DNA of the CDR3 is TGTGCCAGCAGTTACCAAGCGGGGGGCGAGTACGAGCAGTACTTC. Amino acids: CASSYQAGGEYEQYF.

This clone turned up a few times. The CDR3 loop reads CASSAGTGRSYNSPLHF. DNA of the CDR3: TGTGCCAGCAGCGCGGGGACAGGGCGCTCCTATAATTCACCCCTCCACTTT. This rearrangement joins TRBV27 to TRBJ1-6; TRBD1 aligns across 9 bases. The V and J ends lost 6 bases and 0 bases, in that order; junction bases with no gene match: 6. The CDR3 runs 17 residues. CDR1 is MNHEY, CDR2 SMNVEV, per germline (reference sequence).